The sequence of this T cell receptor (beta chain) was determined in a study of blood T cell repertoires in COVID-19. Whole-study context: The United States, Italy and Spain provided the acute and convalescent COVID-19 samples. The cDNA or gDNA used as material had been derived from T cells, B-cell-depleted T cells, or PBMCs.

During active infection, Seattle patients enrolled and were then monitored through disease. With V trimmed by 8 bases and J by 1 base, 5 bases remained unmatched. Germline CDR1 is LNHDA and CDR2 is SQIVND (reference sequence). This CDR3 has 16 amino acids. Authors' data handling: By means of reference gene primer amplification, nucleated cell counts were estimated. This table comes from immunoSEQ multiplex PCR, and its TCRdb copy is limited to in-frame clones, with some not included. D and trimming were read from the DNA, whereas the V and J calls and clone size are those reported in that table. The repertoire includes about 180,000 clones, approximately 81% of them detected once, and about 20% sits in the top ten.

Material: peripheral blood. The source is a person aged 65 to 79 with COVID-19, enrolled during active disease. The chain carries TRBV19 and TRBJ2-6, with 10 positions matching TRBD1. The CDR3 here is CASRDRGGSGANVLTF. CDR3 DNA: TGTGCCAGTCGGGACAGGGGAGGGTCTGGGGCCAACGTCCTGACTTTC.